This T cell receptor beta chain stems from a study of preoperative IRX-2 immunotherapy in early breast cancer (dated by TCRdb to between 2018 and 2021). CDR1 and CDR2, per the germline V gene, are SGHRS and YFSETQ. V and J are truncated by 4 bases and 1 base respectively, leaving an intervening sequence of 12 bases. From the cysteine through the phenylalanine, the CDR3 covers 15 amino acids. Of all the DNA, just the CDR3 is kept, 45 bases in frame from base 1. The intended sense of this specimen's treatment or condition label: preoperative locoregional IRX-2 cytokine immunotherapy. The samples were obtained from a phase Ib study in which preoperative, locoregional IRX-2 cytokine immunotherapy intended to prime immune responses was tested. Donors were patients with early-stage breast cancer who received IRX-2 before surgery. About this clone itself: Its antigen remains unidentified. No quality values exist for individual bases; no much larger clone is one base distant.

The receptor library was made with the immunoSEQ multiplex PCR assay. Here the immuneACCESS table is served through TCRdb, limited to in-frame sequences with V and J called. Missing clones are a known gap in these copies; in checked studies unresolved V genes cover under half, and the rest lacks a known reason. Present in this sample are approximately 100,000 clones, 80% to 90% of which were seen just once. The top ten clonotypes cover roughly 1.9% of the sample. The chain uses TRBV5-1 and TRBJ1-5, with the identity of the D gene unclear. Material: tumor tissue, obtained after IRX-2 immunotherapy. This receptor was identified in a human donor with breast cancer. The CDR3 has the sequence CASSPGGLSNQPQHF. The sequence in DNA is TGCGCCAGCAGCCCGGGAGGGTTGAGCAATCAGCCCCAGCATTTT.